Each of the 24 T cell receptor beta chains below was sequenced from the same sample in a study of OX40 agonist ivuxolimab in advanced cancers. Clones were read by immunoSEQ multiplex PCR, and TCRdb kept only the in-frame ones, dropping some. The table shows approximately 120,000 clones, with approximately 90% occurring only once. The specimen was CD4+ or CD8+ T cells sorted from blood, collected in a trial of the OX40 agonist ivuxolimab. The receptors derive from an adult with an advanced solid tumor such as melanoma, head and neck, liver or kidney cancer.

The gene calls are TRBV5-4 and TRBJ1-1; 7 bases match TRBD1. Germline CDR1 and CDR2: SGHNT and YYREEE (reference sequence). The V and J ends lost 2 bases and 8 bases, in that order; junction bases with no gene match: 12. This CDR3 has 15 residues. The CDR3, as DNA: TGTGCCAGCAGCTTCAACCGACCGGAACAGGGGGAAGCTTTCTTT. It translates to CASSFNRPEQGEAFF.

This chain connects TRBV28 to TRBJ1-5; D perhaps matches TRBD1 (6 bases). The germline CDR1 and CDR2 sequences are MDHEN and SYDVKM. V was shortened by 6 bases and J by 0 bases, with 12 bases between the two germline ends. There are 15 residues in the CDR3. The CDR3 sequence is CASRRQAISNQPQHF. The CDR3 bases are TGTGCCAGCAGAAGACAGGCGATTAGCAATCAGCCCCAGCATTTT.

The CDR3 reads CASSLAGATEAFF. The CDR3 coding sequence is TGCGCCAGCAGCTTGGCCGGGGCCACTGAAGCTTTCTTT. The chain has TRBV5-1 and TRBJ1-1, with D possibly TRBD1 on 5 matching bases. Germline V CDR1 and CDR2: SGHRS, YFSETQ. CDR3 size: 13 residues. V dropped 0 bases and J dropped 4 bases, with 7 bases sitting between them. Variable domain in full (rest from reference TRBV5-1 and TRBJ1-1): KAGVTQTPRYLIKTRGQQVTLSCSPISGHRSVSWYQQTPGQGLQFLFEYFSETQRNKGNFPGRFSGRQFSNSRSEMNVSTLELGDSALYLCASSLAGATEAFFGQGTRLTVV.

This clone was seen only once. The gene calls are TRBV4-3 and TRBJ2-2; TRBD1 matches at 10 bases. The CDR3 spans 17 residues. With 1 base clipped from V and 7 bases from J, the junction kept 9 bases outside the gene matches. Germline V gene data show CDR1 as LGHNA and CDR2 as YSLEER. The CDR3 nucleotides are TGCGCCAGCAGCCAAGGATCTGGGACAGGGGCCCTCGGGGAGCTGTTTTTT. It is translated as CASSQGSGTGALGELFF.

V is TRBV28 and J is TRBJ1-2; no clear D. Germline loops: CDR1 MDHEN, CDR2 SYDVKM. V lost 1 base to trimming and J lost 4 bases, with 1 base between them. CDR3 length equals 11 residues. CDR3 amino acids: CASSLSYGYTF. The DNA for the CDR3 is TGTGCCAGCAGTTTATCCTATGGCTACACCTTC.

The V gene is TRBV14, the J gene TRBJ1-3; 9 nucleotides agree with TRBD1. Germline V gene sequence: CDR1 SGHDN, CDR2 FVKESK. V was pared by 4 bases and J by 1 base, with 5 bases of the junction left unmatched. The CDR3 contains 16 residues. CDR3 residues: CASSRQGEWSGNTIYF. The CDR3 DNA follows: TGTGCCAGCAGCCGACAGGGGGAATGGTCTGGAAACACCATATATTTT.

This clone was seen once. J is TRBJ2-5 and V is TRBV6-5, with D tentatively TRBD1 or TRBD2 (7 bases each). The CDR3 totals 13 residues. Germline V lookup: CDR1 MNHEY, CDR2 SVGAGI. Trimming took off 6 bases at V and 4 bases at J, with 12 bases between the two ends. CDR3 sequence: CASSRRGGETQYF. The DNA of the CDR3 is TGTGCCAGCAGCCGCAGGGGGGGAGAGACCCAGTACTTC.

The chain has TRBV6-1 and TRBJ2-3, with 11 positions matching TRBD2. The J segment lost 4 bases and the V segment lost 4 bases, leaving 7 bases of the junction unmatched. The CDR3 totals 16 residues. Germline-derived CDR1 and CDR2 are MNHNS and SASEGT. The CDR3 loop reads CASSVGLLAGADTQYF. The CDR3 nucleotides read TGTGCCAGCAGTGTAGGGTTACTAGCGGGAGCAGATACGCAGTATTTT.

The genes are TRBV4-1 and TRBJ1-2; D unresolved. This CDR3 has 11 residues. The V end was cut by 4 bases, the J end by 4 bases, with 4 bases between. Germline assignment: CDR1 MGHRA and CDR2 YSYEKL. In DNA, the CDR3 is TGCGCCAGCAGCCGAGGCTATGGCTACACCTTC. The encoded protein is CASSRGYGYTF.

This chain links TRBV28 with TRBJ1-1, with a weak D call TRBD1 (6 bases). This CDR3 is 13 amino acids long. From germline, CDR1 is MDHEN and CDR2 SYDVKM. Trimming took off 5 bases at V and 4 bases at J, with 11 bases between the two ends. The CDR3 bases are TGTGCCAGCAGTAGTCCAGGGGCCACTGAAGCTTTCTTT. Its protein is CASSSPGATEAFF. Looking up the rest from reference TRBV28 and TRBJ1-1 gives the full variable domain: DVKVTQSSRYLVKRTGEKVFLECVQDMDHENMFWYRQDPGLGLRLIYFSYDVKMKEKGDIPEGYSVSREKKERFSLILESASTNQTSMYLCASSSPGATEAFFGQGTRLTVV.

CDR3 DNA sequence: TGTGCCAGCAGCCCGAGTCAGGGTGTTGGAAACACCATATATTTT. This encodes CASSPSQGVGNTIYF. The chain carries TRBV7-6 and TRBJ1-3, with D possibly TRBD1 on 5 matching bases. Germline assignment: CDR1 SGHVS and CDR2 FNYEAQ. CDR3 length equals 15 residues. Trimming left V 5 bases short and J 3 bases short, with 14 bases between.

The genes are TRBV9 and TRBJ2-7; the D gene is possibly TRBD2 (6 bases). V lost 4 bases, J lost 4 bases, and 18 bases lay in between. Per germline, CDR1 SGDLS and CDR2 YYNGEE. The CDR3 length is 15 residues. CDR3 sequence (DNA): TGTGCCAGCAGCCCGCGACTAGATGCCCTGTACGAGCAGTACTTC. It is translated as CASSPRLDALYEQYF.

V usage is TRBV18 and J usage is TRBJ2-2; tentative D call: TRBD1 (6 bases). CDR1 KGHSH and CDR2 LQKENI come from the germline V gene. The CDR3 has 18 amino acids. Between the trimmed V and J ends, which lost 4 bases and 4 bases, there was a span of 22 bases. DNA of the CDR3: TGTGCCAGCTCACAACAGGGCTTACAAACGACTCTCACCGGGGAGCTGTTTTTT. Translated, it gives CASSQQGLQTTLTGELFF.

This chain connects TRBV16 to TRBJ2-7; the D gene is possibly TRBD1 (8 bases). CDR1 KGHSY and CDR2 FQNENV come from the germline V gene. Trimming took off 1 base at V and 6 bases at J, with 13 bases between the two ends. The CDR3 contains 14 residues. CDR3 sequence (DNA): TGTGCCAGCAGCCAATTTTACAGGGGGGGCGAGCAGTACTTC. It translates to CASSQFYRGGEQYF.

This rearrangement joins TRBV7-2 to TRBJ2-1, with TRBD2 matching 12 bases. CDR1 and CDR2 (germline): SGHTA, FQGNSA. Losses at the gene ends were 4 bases for V and 13 bases for J; bases not matched to a gene: 5. CDR3 length: 13 residues. CDR3 bases: TGTGCCAGCAGCTCCAGGACTAGCGGGATACAGTTCTTC. It translates to CASSSRTSGIQFF.

The chain is built from TRBV4-2 and TRBJ2-1; D is unclear. Trimming removed 0 bases from V and 8 bases from J, with 29 bases in between. Looked up from germline, CDR1 is LGHNA and CDR2 is YNFKEQ. There are 20 residues in the CDR3. The CDR3 DNA reads as TGTGCCAGCAGCCAAGATTATTGGCTGCCCGGAAAGGTACAATTGGATGAGCAGTTCTTC. Encoded protein: CASSQDYWLPGKVQLDEQFF.

Written as DNA, the CDR3 is TGTGCCAGCAGCTCCCTAGCGGGAGGTGCCGGGGAGCTGTTTTTT. This translates into CASSSLAGGAGELFF. This chain connects TRBV7-2 to TRBJ2-2; TRBD2 matches at 11 bases. The germline V gene has CDR1 SGHTA and CDR2 FQGNSA. CDR3 size: 15 residues. V gave up 4 bases and J gave up 6 bases; unmatched junction bases: 4.

This chain links TRBV28 with TRBJ2-1; possible D gene TRBD2, 5 bases. The CDR3 totals 15 residues. Germline V gene data show CDR1 as MDHEN and CDR2 as SYDVKM. Trimming took 2 bases from V and 4 from J, leaving 12 bases between them. The CDR3: CASSLLSGWYNEQFF. CDR3 bases: TGTGCCAGCAGTTTACTCAGCGGTTGGTACAATGAGCAGTTCTTC.

This clone was seen once. The chain carries TRBV5-1 and TRBJ2-6; D tentatively fits TRBD1 or TRBD2 (5 bases each). Trimming pared 3 bases from V and 0 bases from J, leaving 13 bases between. This CDR3 is built from 17 residues. Germline lookup yields CDR1 SGHRS and CDR2 YFSETQ. The CDR3 region is CASSYEGDSSGANVLTF. The CDR3 bases are TGCGCCAGCAGCTATGAGGGCGACAGCTCTGGGGCCAACGTCCTGACTTTC.

This clone was seen just once. V and J are TRBV28 and TRBJ2-3, with TRBD1 matching over 7 bases. This CDR3 has 17 amino acids. Germline-derived CDR1 and CDR2 are MDHEN and SYDVKM. V was pared by 6 bases and J by 3 bases, with 15 bases of the junction left unmatched. CDR3 nucleotides: TGTGCCAGCAGCCGGGGATTAAAGGGGGCTGGGACAGATACGCAGTATTTT. It yields the protein CASSRGLKGAGTDTQYF. Looking up the rest from reference TRBV28 and TRBJ2-3 gives the full variable domain: DVKVTQSSRYLVKRTGEKVFLECVQDMDHENMFWYRQDPGLGLRLIYFSYDVKMKEKGDIPEGYSVSREKKERFSLILESASTNQTSMYLCASSRGLKGAGTDTQYFGPGTRLTVL.

The chain couples TRBV14 to TRBJ2-7, with a possible D match to TRBD2 (6 bases). The CDR3 extends over 16 amino acids. Germline loops: CDR1 SGHDN, CDR2 FVKESK. Trimming cost V 4 bases and J 1 base, with 17 bases left between them. CDR3 DNA: TGTGCCAGCAGCCTTGCGCCGGGACTCGGGTCCTACGAGCAGTACTTC. It yields the protein CASSLAPGLGSYEQYF.

Of note for this clone: A read error may account for a junction end that differs from germline. This sequence joins TRBV28 and TRBJ1-1; TRBD1 might be the D (6 bases). The CDR3 consists of 12 residues. Germline V lookup: CDR1 MDHEN, CDR2 SYDVKM. The CDR3 is CASSIQGSEAFF. The CDR3 nucleotides read TGTGCCAGCAGCATACAGGGATCTGAGGCTTTCTTT.

In its sample, this clone was seen once. This rearrangement joins TRBV6-6 to TRBJ2-7, with D possibly matching TRBD1 (5 bases). V lost 2 bases and J 6 bases, leaving 8 bases between the germline ends. CDR1 is MNHNY and CDR2 is SVGAGI in the germline V gene (reference sequence). This CDR3 contains 12 residues. The CDR3 spells CASSYGQSEQYF. CDR3 bases: TGTGCCAGCAGTTACGGACAAAGCGAGCAGTACTTC.

The chain couples TRBV27 to TRBJ1-1; 7 positions match TRBD1. The J segment lost 0 bases and the V segment lost 2 bases, leaving 6 bases of the junction unmatched. CDR1 MNHEY and CDR2 SMNVEV come from the germline V gene (reference sequence). The CDR3 consists of 16 residues. The CDR3 coding sequence is TGTGCCAGCAGTTTAGCTCAGGGGGGAGTGAACACTGAAGCTTTCTTT. This gives the protein CASSLAQGGVNTEAFF.